Listed here are 26 T cell receptor beta chains from one sample, sequenced in a study of blood T cell repertoires in COVID-19 (dated by TCRdb to 2018 to 2021). The library was built by means of the immunoSEQ multiplex PCR assay. TCRdb provides this immuneACCESS table in a form limited to in-frame rearrangements. Some clones are lacking; in checked studies, under half of them reflect an unresolved V gene, and why the rest are absent is not known. Present in this sample are about 260,000 clones, 86% of which were seen just once. Around 1.9% of the sample comes from the top ten. Sequenced input: PBMCs or T cells enriched from blood (not recorded which). The receptor source for this set is a woman in her forties or fifties who had recovered from COVID-19.

This clone has a single count. The gene calls are TRBV10-3 and TRBJ2-1, with D unclear. This CDR3 has 12 residues. Deletions cut 2 bases from V and 3 bases from J, with 2 bases between. CDR1 is ENHRY and CDR2 is SYGVKD in the germline V gene. DNA of the CDR3: TGTGCCATCAGTGAGCGCTACAATGAGCAGTTCTTC. It yields the protein CAISERYNEQFF.

CDR3 nucleotide sequence: TGTGCCAGCAGCTGGGACAGCTATAATTCACCCCTCCACTTT. Protein: CASSWDSYNSPLHF. The V and J genes are TRBV6-5 and TRBJ1-6; 7 positions agree with TRBD1. The CDR3 runs 14 residues. Germline V gene lookup returns CDR1 MNHEY and CDR2 SVGAGI. The V and J ends lost 6 bases and 3 bases, in that order; junction bases with no gene match: 2.

V is TRBV19 and J is TRBJ1-2; D perhaps matches TRBD1 (6 bases). Per the germline V gene, CDR1 is LNHDA and CDR2 is SQIVND (reference sequence). This CDR3 region has 15 residues. Trimming stripped 7 bases from V and 2 bases from J, with 17 bases between. In DNA, the CDR3 is TGTGCCAGTACCCTCCCAGGGGTCGCAAACTATGGCTACACCTTC. Its protein product is CASTLPGVANYGYTF.

The chain couples TRBV5-1 to TRBJ1-2, with 9 bases identical to TRBD1. With V trimmed by 4 bases and J by 3 bases, 4 bases remained unmatched. Germline assignment: CDR1 SGHRS and CDR2 YFSETQ. This CDR3 has 14 amino acids. The CDR3 protein is CASSRDRVDYGYTF. CDR3 bases: TGCGCCAGCAGCAGGGACAGGGTCGACTATGGCTACACCTTC.

This clone has a count of ten or more. The gene calls are TRBV4-3 and TRBJ2-2; D might be TRBD2 (5 bases). Per germline, CDR1 LGHNA and CDR2 YSLEER. The V end lost 0 bases, the J end lost 0 bases, and 23 bases lay between the germline ends. The CDR3 covers 21 residues. CDR3: CASSQDIPRKSGGTNTGELFF. The CDR3 nucleotides read TGCGCCAGCAGCCAAGATATTCCCCGGAAAAGCGGTGGAACGAACACCGGGGAGCTGTTTTTT.

This clone came up a few times. This sequence joins TRBV2 and TRBJ1-2; D gene unclear. Looked up from germline, CDR1 is SNHLY and CDR2 is FYNNEI. This CDR3 is 15 amino acids long. V gave up 1 base and J gave up 7 bases, with 16 bases separating them. CDR3 bases: TGTGCCAGCAGTGAAGTCGGTGGACTATGGGTTGGCTACACCTTC. It codes for CASSEVGGLWVGYTF.

The sample holds a few counts of this clone. V is TRBV19 and J is TRBJ1-2, with no clear D. The CDR3 has 15 residues. V was trimmed by 6 bases and J by 4 bases, leaving 18 bases between them. Germline-derived CDR1 and CDR2 are LNHDA and SQIVND (reference sequence). The DNA for the CDR3 is TGTGCCAGTAGCCAGACTCCATCGGTGGGCTATGGCTACACCTTC. It encodes CASSQTPSVGYGYTF.

This clone has only a few counts. The chain combines TRBV6-2 or TRBV6-3 with TRBJ2-3, with 10 positions matching TRBD2. Germline values: CDR1 MNHEY, CDR2 SVGEGT. The CDR3 extends over 15 amino acids. The trim removed 7 bases at V and 3 bases at J, leaving 7 bases unmatched. The CDR3 protein is CASTPLAGLTDTQYF. DNA of the CDR3: TGTGCCAGCACCCCACTAGCGGGGTTAACAGATACGCAGTATTTT.

This chain uses TRBV7-2 with TRBJ2-2; 7 positions match TRBD2. There are 15 residues in the CDR3. V gave up 5 bases and J gave up 8 bases; unmatched junction bases: 11. Germline assignment: CDR1 SGHTA and CDR2 FQGNSA. The CDR3 spells CASSPGLGRRGELFF. CDR3 sequence (DNA): TGTGCCAGCAGCCCAGGACTAGGCAGGCGGGGGGAGCTGTTTTTT. The full variable domain, completed using reference TRBV7-2 and TRBJ2-2, is GAGVSQSPSNKVTEKGKDVELRCDPISGHTALYWYRQSLGQGLEFLIYFQGNSAPDKSGLPSDRFSAERTGGSVSTLTIQRTQQEDSAVYLCASSPGLGRRGELFFGEGSRLTVL.

This chain links TRBV15 with TRBJ2-5; TRBD2 agrees at 7 bases. Trimming took 6 bases from V and 1 from J; bases not matched to a gene: 8. CDR3 size: 15 residues. Germline V gives CDR1 LNHNV, CDR2 YYDKDF (reference sequence). The CDR3 sequence: CATRASSGSQETQYF. The CDR3 bases are TGTGCCACCAGGGCCTCTAGCGGATCCCAAGAGACCCAGTACTTC.

This chain connects TRBV19 to TRBJ1-4; D not resolved. The CDR3 is 15 residues long. Trimming removed 9 bases from V and 0 bases from J, with 14 bases in between. CDR1 and CDR2 from the germline V gene are LNHDA and SQIVND (reference sequence). The CDR3 spells CASGQFGSTNEKLFF. CDR3 nucleotide sequence: TGTGCCAGCGGCCAATTCGGGTCAACTAATGAAAAACTGTTTTTT.

The rearrangement uses TRBV9 and TRBJ2-7, with unresolved D. The CDR3 is 18 amino acids. The V end lost 0 bases, the J end lost 4 bases, and 23 bases lay between the germline ends. CDR1 SGDLS and CDR2 YYNGEE come from the germline V gene. This CDR3 reads CASSVGRVEPVPWYEQYF. The CDR3 region has the DNA TGTGCCAGCAGCGTAGGCAGAGTGGAGCCCGTACCTTGGTACGAGCAGTACTTC.

The CDR3: CASSYQGWQGGHEKLFF. The DNA for the CDR3 is TGTGCCAGCAGCTACCAGGGGTGGCAGGGTGGGCACGAAAAACTGTTTTTT. The J gene is TRBJ1-4, the V gene TRBV13; a weak D match, TRBD1 (6 bases). The CDR3 loop spans 17 amino acids. The germline V gene has CDR1 PRHDT and CDR2 FYEKMQ (reference sequence). The germline V and J ends were trimmed by 4 bases and 8 bases, with 23 bases remaining between them.

The rearrangement joins TRBV5-1 to TRBJ1-2; D ambiguous. The CDR3 loop spans 13 amino acids. Germline V CDR1 and CDR2: SGHRS, YFSETQ. V was trimmed by 2 bases and J by 6 bases, leaving 11 bases between them. CDR3 residues: CASSLSGDDGYTF. In nucleotides, the CDR3 is TGCGCCAGCAGCTTATCAGGTGATGATGGCTACACCTTC.

This clone has a single count. CDR3 in amino acids: CATYGGTNEQFF. The CDR3 nucleotides read TGTGCCACCTACGGCGGGACCAATGAGCAGTTCTTC. The rearrangement joins TRBV19 to TRBJ2-1, with TRBD2 as a possible D gene (6 bases). Trimming took off 10 bases at V and 6 bases at J, with 13 bases between the two ends. Germline V gene data show CDR1 as LNHDA and CDR2 as SQIVND (reference sequence). The CDR3 contains 12 residues.

The J gene is TRBJ2-1, the V gene TRBV11-3, with D unclear. Germline values: CDR1 SGHNT, CDR2 YENEEA. This CDR3 spans 13 amino acids. The germline V and J ends were trimmed by 4 bases and 9 bases, with 13 bases remaining between them. The CDR3 sequence is CASSSPTGFEQFF. The CDR3 DNA sequence: TGTGCCAGCAGCTCCCCGACTGGATTTGAGCAGTTCTTC. The whole variable domain, remainder taken from reference TRBV11-3 and TRBJ2-1, is EAGVVQSPRYKIIEKKQPVAFWCNPISGHNTLYWYLQNLGQGPELLIRYENEEAVDDSQLPKDRFSAERLKGVDSTLKIQPAELGDSAVYLCASSSPTGFEQFFGPGTRLTVL.

The rearrangement uses TRBV27 and TRBJ1-5; 7 bases are a match to TRBD1. The germline CDR1 and CDR2 sequences are MNHEY and SMNVEV (reference sequence). With V trimmed by 6 bases and J by 3 bases, 5 bases remained unmatched. The length of the CDR3 is 14 residues. The CDR3 DNA is TGTGCCAGCAGGGCGACAGGGCTCAATCAGCCCCAGCATTTT. Translation gives CASRATGLNQPQHF.

The V gene is TRBV30, the J gene TRBJ2-1; 7 bases are shared with TRBD2. The length of the CDR3 is 13 residues. Unmatched junction bases numbered 4, after V lost 4 bases and J lost 4 bases. Germline CDR1 GTSNPN, CDR2 SVGIG (reference sequence). The CDR3 DNA sequence: TGTGCCTGGACGTGGACTAGATACAATGAGCAGTTCTTC. It encodes CAWTWTRYNEQFF.

The V call is TRBV6-5, the J call TRBJ1-1; the D is unclear. Germline assignment: CDR1 MNHEY and CDR2 SVGAGI. The CDR3 is 14 residues long. V was clipped by 0 bases and J by 1 base, with 6 bases between them. The CDR3 DNA follows: TGTGCCAGCAGTTACTCGAACGGGAACACTGAAGCTTTCTTT. It specifies CASSYSNGNTEAFF.

The chain employs TRBV30 and TRBJ1-1; 9 bases agree with TRBD1. The CDR3 is 11 residues long. The V gene end was trimmed by 8 bases and the J gene end by 4 bases; junction bases not matched to a gene: 2. From germline, CDR1 is GTSNPN and CDR2 SVGIG (reference sequence). The CDR3 is CARQGGTEAFF. DNA for the CDR3: TGTGCCAGACAGGGGGGCACTGAAGCTTTCTTT.

This clone was seen a single time. The chain couples TRBV7-8 to TRBJ2-7; 10 positions match TRBD1. Germline V gene data show CDR1 as SGHVS and CDR2 as FQNEAQ. CDR3 length: 15 residues. The V segment lost 2 bases and the J segment 6 bases; nucleotides outside the gene matches: 7. CDR3: CASSLLGTGEGEQYF. CDR3 nucleotide sequence: TGTGCCAGCAGCTTACTCGGGACAGGGGAAGGCGAGCAGTACTTC.

CDR3 nucleotides: TGTGCCAGCAGTTCCCCGCTGGCCCAAGAGACCCAGTACTTC. Translation gives CASSSPLAQETQYF. The V and J genes are TRBV6-5 and TRBJ2-5; D is unresolved. The V gene lost 4 bases and the J gene lost 1 base, with 10 bases spanning the gap. Per germline, CDR1 MNHEY and CDR2 SVGAGI. This CDR3 spans 14 amino acids.

The CDR3 spells CASSFNERTVDEQFF. The CDR3 coding sequence is TGTGCCAGCAGCTTTAACGAGCGGACGGTGGATGAGCAGTTCTTC. The chain recombines TRBV5-4 with TRBJ2-1; TRBD2 might be the D (5 bases). V lost 2 bases and J lost 8, with 17 bases in between. The CDR3 loop spans 15 amino acids. Germline loops: CDR1 SGHNT, CDR2 YYREEE (reference sequence).

V and J are TRBV29-1 and TRBJ1-1; no clear D gene. Per the germline V gene, CDR1 is SQVTM and CDR2 is ANQGSEA. The CDR3 loop spans 13 amino acids. V lost 3 bases and J lost 1, with 9 bases in between. DNA of the CDR3: TGCAGCGTTGAGGACGGAGGGAACACTGAAGCTTTCTTT. Encoded protein: CSVEDGGNTEAFF.

The chain links TRBV28 to TRBJ1-5; 11 bases agree with TRBD1. The CDR3 has 18 amino acids. The germline V gene encodes CDR1 MDHEN and CDR2 SYDVKM. With V trimmed by 7 bases and J by 3 bases, 14 bases remained unmatched. The CDR3: CASNPRDRGYSYNQPQHF. The CDR3 nucleotides are TGTGCCAGCAACCCAAGGGACAGGGGGTATTCATACAATCAGCCCCAGCATTTT.

The chain combines TRBV4-2 with TRBJ1-5, with D possibly TRBD1 on 5 matching bases. The germline gives CDR1 LGHNA, CDR2 YNFKEQ. This CDR3 has 15 residues. V lost 0 bases, J lost 0 bases, and 6 bases lay in between. CDR3 region: CASSQETVSNQPQHF. For the CDR3, the DNA is TGTGCCAGCAGCCAAGAGACAGTTAGCAATCAGCCCCAGCATTTT.